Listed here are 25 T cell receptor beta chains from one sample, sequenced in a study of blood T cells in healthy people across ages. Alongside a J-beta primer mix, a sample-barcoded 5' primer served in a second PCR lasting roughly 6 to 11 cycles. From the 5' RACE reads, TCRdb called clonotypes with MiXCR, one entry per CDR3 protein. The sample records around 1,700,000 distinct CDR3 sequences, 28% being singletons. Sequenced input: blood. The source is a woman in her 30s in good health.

In DNA form, the CDR3 reads TGTGCCACCTCTCCCGGGGGTAACTCCTACGAGCAGTACTTC. It codes for CATSPGGNSYEQYF. This chain joins TRBV15 and TRBJ2-7; TRBD2 might be the D (6 bases). Germline CDR1 and CDR2: LNHNV and YYDKDF (reference sequence). The CDR3 has 14 residues. Deletions cut 8 bases from V and 0 bases from J, with 14 bases between.

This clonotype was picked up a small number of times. The CDR3 reads CASSPPGRGSRNIQYF. CDR3 nucleotide sequence: TGTGCCAGCTCACCACCGGGGCGCGGGAGTAGAAACATTCAGTACTTC. The V call is TRBV18, the J call TRBJ2-4, with 7 bases identical to TRBD2. The CDR3 runs 16 residues. Germline V gene lookup returns CDR1 KGHSH and CDR2 LQKENI. The J segment lost 6 bases and the V segment lost 0 bases, leaving 8 bases of the junction unmatched.

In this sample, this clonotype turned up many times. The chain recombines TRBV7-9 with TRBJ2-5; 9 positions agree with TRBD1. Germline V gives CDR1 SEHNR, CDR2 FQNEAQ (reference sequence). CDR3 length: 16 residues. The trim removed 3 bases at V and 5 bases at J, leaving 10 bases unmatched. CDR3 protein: CASSFPGTGRMETQYF. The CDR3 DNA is TGTGCCAGCAGCTTTCCCGGGACAGGGAGAATGGAGACCCAGTACTTC.

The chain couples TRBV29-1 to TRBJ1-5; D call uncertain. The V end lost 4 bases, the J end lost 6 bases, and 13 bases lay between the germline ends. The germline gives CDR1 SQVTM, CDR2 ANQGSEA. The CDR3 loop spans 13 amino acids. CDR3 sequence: CSVGEVPFQPQHF. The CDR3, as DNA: TGCAGCGTTGGGGAGGTCCCCTTTCAGCCCCAGCATTTT.

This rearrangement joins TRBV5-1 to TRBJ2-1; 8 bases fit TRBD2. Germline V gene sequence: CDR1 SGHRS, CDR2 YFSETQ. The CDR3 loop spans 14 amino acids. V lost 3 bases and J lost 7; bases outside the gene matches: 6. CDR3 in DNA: TGCGCCAGCAGCTGGGATGGGACTAGTAATGAGCAGTTCTTC. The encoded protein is CASSWDGTSNEQFF.

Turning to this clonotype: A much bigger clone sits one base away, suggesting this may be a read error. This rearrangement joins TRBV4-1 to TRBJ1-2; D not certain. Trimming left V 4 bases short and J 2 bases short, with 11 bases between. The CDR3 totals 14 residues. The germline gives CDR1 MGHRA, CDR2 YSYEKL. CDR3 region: CASSRYSENYGYTF. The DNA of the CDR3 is TGCGCCAGCAGCCGATATTCCGAGAACTATGGCTACACCTTC.

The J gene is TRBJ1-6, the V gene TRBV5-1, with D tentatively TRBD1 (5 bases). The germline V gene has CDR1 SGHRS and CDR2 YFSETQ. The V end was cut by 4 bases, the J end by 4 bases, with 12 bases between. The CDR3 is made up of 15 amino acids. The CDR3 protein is CASSPEGAYNSPLHF. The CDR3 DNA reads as TGCGCCAGCAGCCCCGAAGGGGCTTATAATTCACCCCTCCACTTT.

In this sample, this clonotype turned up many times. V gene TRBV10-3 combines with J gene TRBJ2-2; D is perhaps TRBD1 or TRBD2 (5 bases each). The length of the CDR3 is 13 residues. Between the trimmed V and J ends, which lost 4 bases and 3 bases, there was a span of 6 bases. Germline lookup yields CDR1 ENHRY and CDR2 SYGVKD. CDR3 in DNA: TGTGCCATCAGTGTGGGGGACACCGGGGAGCTGTTTTTT. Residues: CAISVGDTGELFF.

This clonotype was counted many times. CDR3: CASSHGLDQGYTF. The CDR3 bases are TGCGCCAGCAGCCACGGACTCGACCAAGGCTACACCTTC. The chain links TRBV5-1 to TRBJ1-2, with unresolved D. The V gene's germline CDR1 is SGHRS and CDR2 YFSETQ. The V gene lost 4 bases and the J gene lost 8 bases, with 15 bases spanning the gap. The CDR3 has 13 amino acids.

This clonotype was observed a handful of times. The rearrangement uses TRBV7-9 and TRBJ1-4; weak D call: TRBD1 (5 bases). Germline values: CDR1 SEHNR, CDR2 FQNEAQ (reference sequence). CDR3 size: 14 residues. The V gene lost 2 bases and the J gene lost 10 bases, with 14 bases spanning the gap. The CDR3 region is CASSLTTGGSKLFF. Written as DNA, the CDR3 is TGTGCCAGCAGCTTAACCACCGGGGGATCAAAACTGTTTTTT.

The chain's CDR3 is CASSVLGQGADEQFF. The CDR3 coding sequence is TGTGCCAGCAGTGTCCTGGGACAGGGGGCGGATGAGCAGTTCTTC. The chain carries TRBV27 and TRBJ2-1, with 12 nucleotides matching TRBD1. Trimming removed 5 bases from V and 8 bases from J; junction bases left unmatched: 7. The CDR3 sequence is 15 residues long. Germline CDR1 and CDR2: MNHEY and SMNVEV (reference sequence).

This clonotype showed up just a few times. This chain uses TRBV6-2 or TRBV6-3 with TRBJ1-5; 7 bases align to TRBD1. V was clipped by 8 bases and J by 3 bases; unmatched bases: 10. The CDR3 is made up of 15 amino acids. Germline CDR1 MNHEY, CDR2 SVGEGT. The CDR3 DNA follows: TGTGCCAGCGGACTACAGGGGCGGGACAATCAGCCCCAGCATTTT. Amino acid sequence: CASGLQGRDNQPQHF.

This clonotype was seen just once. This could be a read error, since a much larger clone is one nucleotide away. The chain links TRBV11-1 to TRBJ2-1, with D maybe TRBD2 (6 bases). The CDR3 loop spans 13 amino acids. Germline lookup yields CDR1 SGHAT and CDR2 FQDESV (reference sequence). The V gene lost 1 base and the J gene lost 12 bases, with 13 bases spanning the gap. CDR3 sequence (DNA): TGTGCCAGCAGCTTAGGCGGCGGGGTTGTGCAGTTCTTC. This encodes CASSLGGGVVQFF.

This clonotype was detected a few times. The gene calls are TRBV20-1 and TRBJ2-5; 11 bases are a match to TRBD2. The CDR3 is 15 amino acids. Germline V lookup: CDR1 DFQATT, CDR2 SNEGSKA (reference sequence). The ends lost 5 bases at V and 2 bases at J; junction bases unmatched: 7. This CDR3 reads CSASTGTSGQETQYF. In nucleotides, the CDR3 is TGCAGTGCTTCCACAGGGACTAGCGGACAAGAGACCCAGTACTTC.

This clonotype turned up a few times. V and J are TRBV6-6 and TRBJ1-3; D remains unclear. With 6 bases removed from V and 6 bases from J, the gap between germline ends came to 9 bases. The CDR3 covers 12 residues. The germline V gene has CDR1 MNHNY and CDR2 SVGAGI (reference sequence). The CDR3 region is CASRHRENTIYF. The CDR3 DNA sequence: TGTGCCAGCAGGCATCGGGAAAACACCATATATTTT.

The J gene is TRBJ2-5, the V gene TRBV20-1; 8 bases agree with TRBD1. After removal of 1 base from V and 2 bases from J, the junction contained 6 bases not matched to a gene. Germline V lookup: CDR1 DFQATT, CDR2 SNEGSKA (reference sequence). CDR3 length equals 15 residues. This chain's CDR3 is CSARAFGQGQETQYF. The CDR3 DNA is TGCAGTGCTAGAGCCTTTGGACAGGGACAAGAGACCCAGTACTTC.

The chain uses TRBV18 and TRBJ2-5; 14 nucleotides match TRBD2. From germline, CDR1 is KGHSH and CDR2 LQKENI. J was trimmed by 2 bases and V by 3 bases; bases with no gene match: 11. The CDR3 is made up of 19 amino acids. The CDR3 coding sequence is TGTGCCAGCTCACCGTCCGGGACTAGCGGGGGCCGGATACAAGAGACCCAGTACTTC. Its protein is CASSPSGTSGGRIQETQYF.

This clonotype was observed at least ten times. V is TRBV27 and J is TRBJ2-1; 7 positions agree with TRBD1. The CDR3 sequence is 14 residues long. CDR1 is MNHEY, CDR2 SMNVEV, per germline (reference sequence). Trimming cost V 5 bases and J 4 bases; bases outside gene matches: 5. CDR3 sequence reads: CASSRGTDYNEQFF. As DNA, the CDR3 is TGTGCCAGCAGTAGAGGGACAGATTACAATGAGCAGTTCTTC.

The CDR3 coding sequence is TGTGCCTGGACACAGAACTACAATGAGCAGTTCTTC. Its translation is CAWTQNYNEQFF. The chain has TRBV30 and TRBJ2-1, with D uncertain. Germline CDR1 GTSNPN, CDR2 SVGIG (reference sequence). Trimming took 4 bases from V and 3 from J, leaving 7 bases between them. The CDR3 has 12 residues.

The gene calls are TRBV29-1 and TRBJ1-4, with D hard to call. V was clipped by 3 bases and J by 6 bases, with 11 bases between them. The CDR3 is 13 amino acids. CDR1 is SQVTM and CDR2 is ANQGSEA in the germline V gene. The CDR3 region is CSVEGVGYEKLFF. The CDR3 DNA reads TGCAGCGTTGAGGGAGTTGGGTATGAAAAACTGTTTTTT.

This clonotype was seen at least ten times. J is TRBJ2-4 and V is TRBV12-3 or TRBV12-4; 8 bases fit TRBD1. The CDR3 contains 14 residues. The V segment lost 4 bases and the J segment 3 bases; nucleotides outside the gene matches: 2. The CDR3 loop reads CASSSGQGKNIQYF. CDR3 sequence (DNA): TGTGCCAGCAGTTCTGGACAGGGCAAAAACATTCAGTACTTC.

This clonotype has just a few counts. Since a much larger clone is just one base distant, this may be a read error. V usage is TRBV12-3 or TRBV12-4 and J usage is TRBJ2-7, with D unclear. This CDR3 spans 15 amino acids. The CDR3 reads CAGSLVGDGTYEQYF. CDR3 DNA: TGTGCCGGCAGTTTGGTCGGCGACGGTACCTACGAGCAGTACTTC.

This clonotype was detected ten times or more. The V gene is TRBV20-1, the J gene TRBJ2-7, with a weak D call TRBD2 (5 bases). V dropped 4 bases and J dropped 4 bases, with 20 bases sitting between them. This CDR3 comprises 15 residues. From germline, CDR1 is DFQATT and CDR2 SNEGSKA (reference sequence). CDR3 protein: CSATTRAGGSYEQYF. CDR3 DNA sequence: TGCAGTGCTACCACAAGGGCAGGCGGGTCGTACGAGCAGTACTTC.

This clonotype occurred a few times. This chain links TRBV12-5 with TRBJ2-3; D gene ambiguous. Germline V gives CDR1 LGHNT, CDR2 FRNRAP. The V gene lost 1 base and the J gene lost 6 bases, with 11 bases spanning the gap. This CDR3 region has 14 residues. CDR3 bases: TGTGCTAGTGGTTTGGGGTCGGTCGGGGATACGCAGTATTTT. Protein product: CASGLGSVGDTQYF.

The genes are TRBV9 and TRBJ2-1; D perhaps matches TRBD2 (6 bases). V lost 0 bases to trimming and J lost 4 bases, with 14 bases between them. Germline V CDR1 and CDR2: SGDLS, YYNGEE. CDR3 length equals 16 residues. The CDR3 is CASSVGQEAGYNEQFF. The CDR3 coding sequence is TGTGCCAGCAGCGTAGGTCAGGAGGCGGGGTACAATGAGCAGTTCTTC.